A single sample gave rise to the 9 T cell receptor beta chains below, sequenced in a study of T cell responses to AZD1222 COVID-19 vaccine. Generated by immunoSEQ multiplex PCR, the TCRdb table keeps only in-frame clones and is missing some. The data show 90,000 to 120,000 clones, roughly nine tenths seen once. The material sequenced was peripheral blood, taken on day 0 of AZD1222 vaccination. These receptors all come from an adult in good health.

V gene TRBV6-5 combines with J gene TRBJ1-5; D is unresolved. V was trimmed by 3 bases and J by 2 bases, leaving 8 bases between them. This CDR3 contains 14 residues. From germline, CDR1 is MNHEY and CDR2 SVGAGI. The CDR3 coding sequence is TGTGCCAGCAGTTATCGGGCGGGCAATCAGCCCCAGCATTTT. Amino acids: CASSYRAGNQPQHF.

The gene calls are TRBV5-1 and TRBJ2-3; 12 nucleotides align to TRBD1. The length of the CDR3 is 16 residues. V trimming: 5 bases; J trimming: 6 bases; junction bases outside the gene matches: 10. The germline CDR1 and CDR2 sequences are SGHRS and YFSETQ. CDR3 loop: CASRTTGTGGRDTQYF. The CDR3 bases are TGCGCCAGCAGGACAACCGGGACAGGGGGCAGGGATACGCAGTATTTT.

This chain links TRBV15 with TRBJ1-6, with 9 bases identical to TRBD1. The CDR3 totals 15 residues. V shed 3 bases, J shed 9 bases, and the junction held 6 bases outside the gene matches. The germline V gene has CDR1 LNHNV and CDR2 YYDKDF (reference sequence). The CDR3 DNA sequence: TGTGCCACCAGCAGGGTGGACAGGGGAACTTCACCCCTCCACTTT. As protein: CATSRVDRGTSPLHF.

The CDR3 nucleotides are TGTGCCAGCAGCACCGAAAAGAACACTGAAGCTTTCTTT. As protein: CASSTEKNTEAFF. V gene TRBV7-2 combines with J gene TRBJ1-1; D is undetermined. The ends were cut back, 5 bases at V and 1 base at J, with 8 bases in the middle. Germline V CDR1 and CDR2: SGHTA, FQGNSA. This CDR3 spans 13 amino acids.

V usage is TRBV30 and J usage is TRBJ1-1, with a tentative D call TRBD1 (5 bases). The CDR3 runs 11 residues. CDR1 is GTSNPN and CDR2 is SVGIG in the germline V gene (reference sequence). Here the CDR3 reads CLSGQGTEAFF. DNA for the CDR3: TGTTTGTCGGGGCAGGGCACTGAAGCTTTCTTT. Using reference TRBV30 and TRBJ1-1 for the parts outside the CDR3, the full variable domain is SQTIHQWPATLVQPVGSPLSLECTVEGTSNPNLYWYRQAAGRGLQLLFYSVGIGQISSEVPQNLSASRPQDRQFILSSKKLLLSDSGFYLCLSGQGTEAFFGQGTRLTVV.

This chain links TRBV7-2 with TRBJ2-1; D ambiguous. CDR3 size: 14 residues. Germline loops: CDR1 SGHTA, CDR2 FQGNSA. Trimming shortened V by 3 bases and J by 2 bases, and 8 bases separated the two germline ends. Here the CDR3 reads CASSLASAYNEQFF. In nucleotides, the CDR3 is TGTGCCAGCAGCTTGGCGTCCGCCTACAATGAGCAGTTCTTC.

The chain combines TRBV11-2 with TRBJ2-1; tentatively, D is TRBD2 (6 bases). The germline V and J ends were trimmed by 5 bases and 0 bases, with 23 bases remaining between them. Germline-derived CDR1 and CDR2 are SGHAT and FQNNGV. The CDR3 length is 19 residues. CDR3 sequence reads: CASSIPTSSPIPSYNEQFF. CDR3 sequence (DNA): TGTGCCAGCAGCATACCAACTAGCTCACCAATACCCTCCTACAATGAGCAGTTCTTC.

For the CDR3, the DNA is TGTGCCAGCAGTTTACACACTGAAGCTTTCTTT. Translation gives CASSLHTEAFF. V gene TRBV28 combines with J gene TRBJ1-1; unclear D gene. The CDR3 extends over 11 amino acids. V lost 2 bases to trimming and J lost 3 bases, with 1 base between them. Germline CDR1 MDHEN, CDR2 SYDVKM.

The chain employs TRBV13 and TRBJ2-2, with 12 positions matching TRBD2. This CDR3 contains 19 residues. In germline, CDR1 is PRHDT, CDR2 FYEKMQ (reference sequence). Losses at the gene ends were 2 bases for V and 4 bases for J; bases not matched to a gene: 11. In nucleotides, the CDR3 is TGTGCCAGCAGCTTAAGGAGGCTAGCGGGAGGGCCCGGCACCGGGGAGCTGTTTTTT. This sequence encodes CASSLRRLAGGPGTGELFF. Using reference TRBV13 and TRBJ2-2 for the parts outside the CDR3, the full variable domain is AAGVIQSPRHLIKEKRETATLKCYPIPRHDTVYWYQQGPGQDPQFLISFYEKMQSDKGSIPDRFSAQQFSDYHSELNMSSLELGDSALYFCASSLRRLAGGPGTGELFFGEGSRLTVL.